This T cell receptor (beta chain) was found in a study of blood T cell repertoires in COVID-19. On the study more broadly: The cDNA or gDNA used as material had been derived from T cells, B-cell-depleted T cells, or PBMCs.

As regards this clone: In the same sample, other DNA sequences code for this CDR3.

Germline values: CDR1 LGHNA, CDR2 YSLEER. Trimming removed 2 bases from V and 5 bases from J; junction bases left unmatched: 6. The CDR3 loop spans 15 amino acids. Authors' processing steps: It was from reference gene primer amplification that nucleated cell counts were estimated. Some clones are missing from TCRdb's copy, which holds only in-frame ones; the method was immunoSEQ multiplex PCR. V and J calls and clone size are given by that table; D and trimming were obtained from the DNA. The sample includes over 400,000 clones, 75% to 90% of them seen just once. The rearrangement links TRBV4-3 to TRBJ2-5; 9 nucleotides match TRBD2. The receptor was isolated from a human donor in a cohort sampled during active COVID-19. What was sequenced was peripheral blood. CDR3 residues: CASSQNSGSGETQYF. Written as DNA, the CDR3 is TGCGCCAGCAGCCAAAATAGCGGGAGCGGGGAGACCCAGTACTTC.